This T cell receptor beta chain derives from a study of a mutant IDH1 vaccine in newly diagnosed glioma. Whole-study results and caveats: Top-clonotype changes in peripheral T cells seemed unrelated to pseudoprogression.

Time point described: baseline, week 1 (first vaccination visit). Treatment of the sample: pre-vaccination baseline after standard-of-care therapy. The table came from immunoSEQ multiplex PCR; TCRdb's copy has only in-frame clones and leaves some out. The sample carries some 100,000 clones, 80% to 90% recorded once. J was trimmed by 6 bases and V by 5 bases; bases with no gene match: 6. Germline CDR1 reads SGHAT; CDR2 reads FQNNGV. The CDR3 has 15 residues. About this clone: Its target is not known.

The sequencing here drew on PBMCs, taken from a glioma patient treated with radiotherapy, temozolomide or both. The origin of this receptor is a woman aged 45-60 years with glioma. This chain joins TRBV11-2 and TRBJ1-6, with 8 positions matching TRBD1. The CDR3 is CASSERQGFNSPLHF. The CDR3 DNA is TGTGCCAGCAGCGAAAGACAGGGGTTTAATTCACCCCTCCACTTT.